A single sample is the source of the 32 T cell receptor beta chains below, sequenced in a study of T cells in Graves' hyperthyroidism and ophthalmopathy. RNA transcripts provided the source from which TCR beta CDR3 regions were amplified. When the TCR CDR3 underwent first-round RT-PCR, the HTBI primer set was used. TCRdb re-called the multiplex PCR reads with MiXCR, one entry per CDR3 protein. The profile shows 610,000 or so distinct CDR3 sequences, 46% of them singletons. The specimen was peripheral blood or thyroid tissue (not recorded which). These receptors came from a woman aged 18-30 years with Graves' hyperthyroidism.

The rearrangement joins TRBV20-1 to TRBJ1-4; TRBD1 is a possible D gene (5 bases). The CDR3 has 13 amino acids. The V gene's germline CDR1 is DFQATT and CDR2 SNEGSKA (reference sequence). With 5 bases removed from V and 5 bases from J, the gap between germline ends came to 12 bases. CDR3 nucleotides: TGCAGTGCTCCGGGACTATACAATGAAAAACTGTTTTTT. Translation: CSAPGLYNEKLFF.

Points on this clonotype: It may be a read error: a sequence one base away is much more abundant. This CDR3 is CSARPPAGDPYEQYF. The CDR3 DNA reads as TGCAGTGCTAGACCCCCAGCGGGAGATCCCTACGAGCAGTACTTC. J is TRBJ2-7 and V is TRBV20-1, with TRBD2 matching 8 bases. V was pared by 2 bases and J by 2 bases, with 8 bases of the junction left unmatched. The V gene's germline CDR1 is DFQATT and CDR2 SNEGSKA (reference sequence). The CDR3 contains 15 residues.

This clonotype was observed at least ten times. The CDR3 region has the DNA TGTGCCAGCAGACAACACTCAGGTTTGGGGGACACTGAAGCTTTCTTT. This sequence encodes CASRQHSGLGDTEAFF. The V gene is TRBV3-1, the J gene TRBJ1-1; a possible D gene is TRBD1 (5 bases). The CDR3 extends over 16 amino acids. Looked up from germline, CDR1 is LGHDT and CDR2 is YNNKEL (reference sequence). V lost 6 bases and J 3 bases, leaving 20 bases between the germline ends. Combining the CDR3 with reference TRBV3-1 and TRBJ1-1 gives the whole variable domain DTAVSQTPKYLVTQMGNDKSIKCEQNLGHDTMYWYKQDSKKFLKIMFSYNNKELIINETVPNRFSPKSPDKAHLNLHINSLELGDSAVYFCASRQHSGLGDTEAFFGQGTRLTVV.

This sequence joins TRBV20-1 and TRBJ1-3; 8 bases match TRBD1. CDR1 and CDR2 (germline): DFQATT, SNEGSKA (reference sequence). Trimming removed 4 bases from V and 8 bases from J; junction bases left unmatched: 16. This CDR3 spans 16 amino acids. The CDR3 region has the DNA TGCAGTGCTATCCCGGGACAGGAGGGATATGGCTACACCATATATTTT. This sequence encodes CSAIPGQEGYGYTIYF.

This chain joins TRBV29-1 and TRBJ1-2; D may be TRBD1 (6 bases). The CDR3 runs to 13 residues. Per germline, CDR1 SQVTM and CDR2 ANQGSEA. The V end was cut by 8 bases, the J end by 6 bases, with 19 bases between. CDR3 residues: CSLVQGYDHGYTF. CDR3 coding DNA: TGCAGCTTAGTGCAGGGGTACGATCATGGCTACACCTTC.

Points on this clonotype: The germline gene is not matched at one end of the junction; a read error may be the cause. The V and J genes are TRBV29-1 and TRBJ2-7; D may match TRBD1 or TRBD2 (5 bases each). The CDR3 covers 14 residues. Germline V gene data show CDR1 as SQVTM and CDR2 as ANQGSEA. DNA for the CDR3: TGCAGCGTTGCGTCTAGCCGGTCGGACAATGAGCGGTACTTC. Its translation is CSVASSRSDNERYF.

This clonotype has only one observation. The chain is built from TRBV2 and TRBJ1-1; TRBD1 matches 7 bases. The CDR3 spans 14 residues. Germline lookup yields CDR1 SNHLY and CDR2 FYNNEI. The V segment lost 0 bases and the J segment 5 bases; nucleotides outside the gene matches: 3. The CDR3 is CASSEAGGRTEAFF. The CDR3 nucleotides are TGTGCCAGCAGTGAAGCAGGGGGCCGGACTGAAGCTTTCTTT. Together with reference TRBV2 and TRBJ1-1, the CDR3 gives the full variable domain: EPEVTQTPSHQVTQMGQEVILRCVPISNHLYFYWYRQILGQKVEFLVSFYNNEISEKSEIFDDQFSVERPDGSNFTLKIRSTKLEDSAMYFCASSEAGGRTEAFFGQGTRLTVV.

This clonotype was seen ten or more times. The gene calls are TRBV5-1 and TRBJ2-5, with TRBD1 identical over 7 bases. With 4 bases clipped from V and 1 base from J, the junction kept 4 bases outside the gene matches. In germline, CDR1 is SGHRS, CDR2 YFSETQ. The CDR3 sequence is 14 residues long. CDR3 sequence reads: CASSTGQAQETQYF. The CDR3, as DNA: TGCGCCAGCAGCACCGGACAGGCCCAAGAGACCCAGTACTTC.

This clonotype was seen a handful of times. The V call is TRBV29-1, the J call TRBJ2-5, with 7 nucleotides matching TRBD2. The CDR3 contains 13 residues. V gave up 8 bases and J gave up 5 bases; unmatched junction bases: 11. CDR1 SQVTM and CDR2 ANQGSEA come from the germline V gene. In DNA, the CDR3 is TGCAGCCAAGGGGAGGCGGGAGAGGAGACCCAGTACTTC. Translation: CSQGEAGEETQYF.

The V call is TRBV29-1, the J call TRBJ2-7, with TRBD1 matching 9 bases. V dropped 5 bases and J dropped 5; count of bases not matched to a gene: 13. The V gene's germline CDR1 is SQVTM and CDR2 ANQGSEA. CDR3 length: 15 amino acids. The CDR3: CSVSDPGQGWDEQYF. The CDR3 DNA reads as TGCAGCGTTAGTGACCCGGGACAGGGCTGGGACGAGCAGTACTTC.

The rearrangement links TRBV15 to TRBJ2-7, with 11 bases aligning to TRBD1. CDR1 LNHNV and CDR2 YYDKDF come from the germline V gene (reference sequence). After removal of 3 bases from V and 5 bases from J, the junction contained 6 bases not matched to a gene. The CDR3 sequence is 15 residues long. The CDR3: CATSSYRTGGDEQYF. The CDR3, as DNA: TGTGCCACCAGCAGTTACCGGACAGGGGGCGACGAGCAGTACTTC. The full variable domain, its missing parts supplied by reference TRBV15 and TRBJ2-7, is DAMVIQNPRYQVTQFGKPVTLSCSQTLNHNVMYWYQQKSSQAPKLLFHYYDKDFNNEADTPDNFQSRRPNTSFCFLDIRSPGLGDTAMYLCATSSYRTGGDEQYFGPGTRLTVT.

This clonotype was found many times. The J gene is TRBJ2-7, the V gene TRBV7-9, with TRBD2 as a possible D gene (6 bases). CDR3 length: 17 amino acids. Germline V gene lookup returns CDR1 SEHNR and CDR2 FQNEAQ (reference sequence). V shed 2 bases and J shed 0 bases, with 17 bases lying between them. CDR3 nucleotides: TGTGCCAGCAGCTTAATCAATCGGGCTAGCGCCTCCTACGAGCAGTACTTC. Residues: CASSLINRASASYEQYF.

The V gene is TRBV29-1, the J gene TRBJ2-5; D is possibly TRBD2 (6 bases). Germline V CDR1 and CDR2: SQVTM, ANQGSEA. The CDR3 is 14 residues long. Trimming stripped 8 bases from V and 4 bases from J, with 20 bases between. CDR3 bases: TGCAGCCCCCTAGGACACGGGAGCGTAGAGACCCAGTACTTC. Amino acid sequence: CSPLGHGSVETQYF.

V gene TRBV19 combines with J gene TRBJ2-2; 11 positions agree with TRBD2. Germline-derived CDR1 and CDR2 are LNHDA and SQIVND (reference sequence). V lost 3 bases, J lost 2 bases, and 5 bases stayed unmatched. The CDR3 covers 17 residues. CDR3 sequence: CASSIFLAGGNTGELFF. The CDR3, as DNA: TGTGCCAGTAGTATCTTTCTAGCGGGAGGAAACACCGGGGAGCTGTTTTTT.

J is TRBJ2-5 and V is TRBV29-1; D is perhaps TRBD1 (5 bases). Trimming took 8 bases from V and 4 from J, leaving 14 bases between them. Germline-derived CDR1 and CDR2 are SQVTM and ANQGSEA. The CDR3 contains 12 residues. CDR3 DNA: TGCAGCCAAGATCGACAGTTAGAGACCCAGTACTTC. Translated, it gives CSQDRQLETQYF.

This rearrangement joins TRBV6-1 to TRBJ2-5; D remains ambiguous. Trimming pared 9 bases from V and 4 bases from J, leaving 6 bases between. The CDR3 is made up of 10 amino acids. Germline CDR1 and CDR2: MNHNS and SASEGT. CDR3 sequence: CARVGETQYF. CDR3 sequence (DNA): TGTGCCAGAGTGGGAGAGACCCAGTACTTC.

This clonotype was seen many times. The V call is TRBV29-1, the J call TRBJ2-7; no clear D. The CDR3 consists of 12 residues. The germline CDR1 and CDR2 sequences are SQVTM and ANQGSEA. V gave up 0 bases and J gave up 2 bases, with 5 bases separating them. Here the CDR3 reads CSVEDGTYEQYF. In nucleotides, the CDR3 is TGCAGCGTTGAAGACGGAACCTACGAGCAGTACTTC.

At least ten counts were recorded for this clonotype. The V gene is TRBV25-1, the J gene TRBJ1-1, with D tentatively TRBD1 (5 bases). There are 13 residues in the CDR3. V lost 4 bases to trimming and J lost 6 bases, with 12 bases between them. Looked up from germline, CDR1 is MGHDK and CDR2 is SYGVNS. The CDR3 nucleotides are TGTGCCAGCAGTGTCGAGGGGCGTTCTGAAGCTTTCTTT. As protein: CASSVEGRSEAFF.

The chain has TRBV11-1 and TRBJ2-5; D unclear. Germline lookup yields CDR1 SGHAT and CDR2 FQDESV (reference sequence). Trimming took off 5 bases at V and 7 bases at J, with 14 bases between the two ends. The CDR3 has 13 amino acids. The CDR3 DNA reads TGTGCCAGCAGCCCCTCCTACGACGGGACCCAGTACTTC. It codes for CASSPSYDGTQYF.

J is TRBJ2-1 and V is TRBV7-6; D ambiguous. The CDR3 contains 15 residues. V shed 1 base and J shed 7 bases, with 14 bases lying between them. Germline loops: CDR1 SGHVS, CDR2 FNYEAQ. Written as DNA, the CDR3 is TGTGCCAGCAGCTTAGGTGGCGGCCCAACTAATGAGCAGTTCTTC. Translating it yields CASSLGGGPTNEQFF.

Of note for this clonotype: A read error may be the cause here, since a much bigger clone is one base away. The rearrangement uses TRBV7-9 and TRBJ2-7, with D perhaps TRBD2 (5 bases). The length of the CDR3 is 14 residues. V lost 4 bases to trimming and J lost 4 bases, with 14 bases between them. Germline CDR1 is SEHNR and CDR2 is FQNEAQ (reference sequence). The CDR3 loop is CASSSRASFYEQYF. CDR3 nucleotides: TGTGCCAGCAGCTCGAGGGCATCCTTTTACGAGCAGTACTTC.

This clonotype has a count of ten or more. The chain carries TRBV24-1 and TRBJ2-7; D is perhaps TRBD2 (6 bases). Trimming left V 4 bases short and J 4 bases short, with 16 bases between. Looked up from germline, CDR1 is KGHDR and CDR2 is SFDVKD. The CDR3 is 15 amino acids. CDR3 nucleotide sequence: TGTGCCACCAGTGAAGGGATCGGAGGGACGTACGAGCAGTACTTC. This gives the protein CATSEGIGGTYEQYF.

This clonotype was recorded only once. The chain carries TRBV10-3 and TRBJ1-2; 7 bases map to TRBD1. The junction had 15 bases not matched to a gene; V was cut back by 8 bases and J by 6 bases. Germline values: CDR1 ENHRY, CDR2 SYGVKD. The CDR3 length is 15 residues. This chain's CDR3 is CAIASSQGDRNGYTF. DNA of the CDR3: TGTGCCATCGCAAGCAGCCAAGGGGACAGAAATGGCTACACCTTC.

CDR3 loop: CSARGGQQSEKLFF. CDR3 nucleotides: TGCAGTGCTAGGGGGGGACAGCAAAGTGAAAAACTGTTTTTT. V is TRBV20-1 and J is TRBJ1-4; the match to TRBD1 covers 7 bases. CDR3 size: 14 residues. Germline V gives CDR1 DFQATT, CDR2 SNEGSKA (reference sequence). Trimming removed 3 bases from V and 7 bases from J; junction bases left unmatched: 8.

This clonotype has only a few counts. The chain uses TRBV20-1 and TRBJ1-2; a weak D match, TRBD1 (6 bases). The germline V and J ends were trimmed by 3 bases and 4 bases, with 15 bases remaining between them. The V gene's germline CDR1 is DFQATT and CDR2 SNEGSKA (reference sequence). The CDR3 spans 14 residues. The CDR3 region has the DNA TGCAGTGCTAGGGGAACAGGGCGTGGCTATGGCTACACCTTC. Protein sequence: CSARGTGRGYGYTF.

This clonotype was counted only a few times. At one boundary the junction diverges from the germline segment, which might be a read error. This rearrangement joins TRBV5-8 to TRBJ1-4; perhaps TRBD1 as D (5 bases). This CDR3 comprises 13 residues. Germline V lookup: CDR1 SGHTS, CDR2 YDEGEE. This CDR3 reads CASSTGWNEELFF. The DNA for the CDR3 is TGTGCCAGCAGTACAGGCTGGAATGAAGAACTGTTTTTT.

This chain uses TRBV5-1 with TRBJ2-6, with 7 bases fitting TRBD1. After removal of 7 bases from V and 3 bases from J, the junction contained 10 bases not matched to a gene. The V gene's germline CDR1 is SGHRS and CDR2 YFSETQ. The CDR3 extends over 16 amino acids. CDR3 protein: CASGAGTVGGANVLTF. CDR3 DNA sequence: TGCGCCAGCGGAGCCGGGACAGTTGGTGGGGCCAACGTCCTGACTTTC. The full variable domain, in which reference TRBV5-1 and TRBJ2-6 provide the parts outside the CDR3, is KAGVTQTPRYLIKTRGQQVTLSCSPISGHRSVSWYQQTPGQGLQFLFEYFSETQRNKGNFPGRFSGRQFSNSRSEMNVSTLELGDSALYLCASGAGTVGGANVLTFGAGSRLTVL.

Turning to this clonotype: This may stem from a read error, because a much larger clone lies one nucleotide away. This rearrangement joins TRBV7-6 to TRBJ2-5; D is possibly TRBD1 or TRBD2 (6 bases each). The CDR3 runs 15 residues. The germline gives CDR1 SGHVS, CDR2 FNYEAQ. CDR3 residues: CASRRLGGSQGTQYF. CDR3 DNA: TGTGCCAGCAGAAGGCTAGGGGGGTCCCAAGGGACCCAGTACTTC.

This sequence joins TRBV15 and TRBJ1-3, with a tentative D call TRBD1 (5 bases). Trimming removed 3 bases at V and 7 bases at J, with 28 bases between. The CDR3 is 19 residues long. The germline gives CDR1 LNHNV, CDR2 YYDKDF (reference sequence). CDR3 amino acids: CATSSSLRVGQGMRNTIYF. CDR3 in DNA: TGTGCCACCAGCAGTTCCCTTAGGGTAGGGCAGGGAATGAGGAACACCATATATTTT. Full variable domain (remainder filled in from reference TRBV15 and TRBJ1-3): DAMVIQNPRYQVTQFGKPVTLSCSQTLNHNVMYWYQQKSSQAPKLLFHYYDKDFNNEADTPDNFQSRRPNTSFCFLDIRSPGLGDTAMYLCATSSSLRVGQGMRNTIYFGEGSWLTVV.

The table lists this clonotype with many counts. This chain uses TRBV5-1 with TRBJ2-2, with 9 nucleotides matching TRBD1. CDR1 is SGHRS and CDR2 is YFSETQ in the germline V gene. The CDR3 is made up of 14 amino acids. Trimming cost V 5 bases and J 6 bases; bases outside gene matches: 5. CDR3 sequence: CASRRQGVAGELFF. DNA for the CDR3: TGCGCCAGCAGAAGACAGGGGGTTGCCGGGGAGCTGTTTTTT.

This clonotype appeared once. J is TRBJ1-1 and V is TRBV7-3, with a tentative D call TRBD1 (6 bases). Germline V gene data show CDR1 as SGHTA and CDR2 as FQGTGA. Trimming took off 5 bases at V and 7 bases at J, with 17 bases between the two ends. This CDR3 comprises 14 residues. CDR3 sequence reads: CASSKGVQGGEAFF. DNA for the CDR3: TGTGCCAGCAGCAAGGGGGTACAGGGAGGTGAAGCTTTCTTT.

The chain joins TRBV11-3 to TRBJ1-6; D is perhaps TRBD1 (5 bases). With 4 bases removed from V and 0 bases from J, the gap between germline ends came to 19 bases. The CDR3 contains 19 residues. CDR1 and CDR2 from the germline V gene are SGHNT and YENEEA. The CDR3 DNA is TGTGCCAGCAGCTCATTTACCCGCGACAGAAGCTCCTATAATTCACCCCTCCACTTT. Its protein product is CASSSFTRDRSSYNSPLHF.